Below are 24 T cell receptor beta chains sequenced from a single sample in a study of Tregs in tolerant kidney transplant recipients. The protocol was immunoSEQ multiplex PCR, while the TCRdb copy is restricted to in-frame clones and leaves out a portion. Of about 83,000 clones in the sample, 95% to 98% are singletons; the top ten hold approximately 0.52%. The sample consisted of CD4+ T cells from blood, taken before the transplant. The receptors were sampled from a human donor who received a combined kidney and bone marrow transplant.

The chain has TRBV7-9 and TRBJ1-1; the match to TRBD1 covers 9 bases. J lost 1 base, V lost 4 bases, and 1 base had no gene match. CDR3 size: 14 residues. Per germline, CDR1 SEHNR and CDR2 FQNEAQ (reference sequence). The CDR3 loop reads CASSSGQGNTEAFF. The CDR3 DNA reads TGTGCCAGCAGCTCGGGACAGGGGAACACTGAAGCTTTCTTT. Supplemented by reference TRBV7-9 and TRBJ1-1, the full variable domain reads DTGVSQNPRHKITKRGQNVTFRCDPISEHNRLYWYRQTLGQGPEFLTYFQNEAQLEKSRLLSDRFSAERPKGSFSTLEIQRTEQGDSAMYLCASSSGQGNTEAFFGQGTRLTVV.

CDR3 region: CASSSRVEKLFF. In nucleotides, the CDR3 is TGTGCCAGCAGCTCCCGGGTGGAAAAACTGTTTTTT. The V and J genes are TRBV11-3 and TRBJ1-4, with D unclear. Trimming took off 4 bases at V and 8 bases at J, with 8 bases between the two ends. This CDR3 is built from 12 residues. CDR1 is SGHNT, CDR2 YENEEA, per germline.

J is TRBJ2-1 and V is TRBV29-1; 12 positions match TRBD2. Germline loops: CDR1 SQVTM, CDR2 ANQGSEA. V lost 1 base to trimming and J lost 6 bases; unmatched junction nucleotides: 1. The CDR3 totals 14 residues. Here the CDR3 reads CSVEGTSGANEQFF. CDR3 nucleotides: TGCAGCGTTGAAGGGACTAGCGGGGCCAATGAGCAGTTCTTC.

This chain links TRBV18 with TRBJ2-7; weak D call: TRBD2 (7 bases). V was trimmed by 3 bases and J by 7 bases, leaving 13 bases between them. The CDR3 length is 13 residues. Per germline, CDR1 KGHSH and CDR2 LQKENI. CDR3 in DNA: TGTGCCAGCTCACCGGGGGGGGCGGTTGAGCAGTACTTC. Its protein is CASSPGGAVEQYF.

The chain carries TRBV12-5 and TRBJ1-5, with 8 bases aligning to TRBD1. The length of the CDR3 is 14 residues. Germline V gene sequence: CDR1 LGHNT, CDR2 FRNRAP. J was trimmed by 3 bases and V by 4 bases; bases with no gene match: 2. CDR3 DNA: TGTGCTAGTGGTTCAGGGGGCGTCAATCAGCCCCAGCATTTT. It is translated as CASGSGGVNQPQHF.

The rearrangement joins TRBV29-1 to TRBJ2-3; the D gene is possibly TRBD1 (5 bases). The germline CDR1 and CDR2 sequences are SQVTM and ANQGSEA. The V gene lost 3 bases and the J gene lost 0 bases, with 10 bases spanning the gap. This CDR3 has 14 residues. The DNA for the CDR3 is TGCAGCGTTGATCAGGGTTGGAGCACAGATACGCAGTATTTT. As protein: CSVDQGWSTDTQYF.

This chain uses TRBV7-3 with TRBJ2-5; D is perhaps TRBD2 (6 bases). Germline CDR1 and CDR2: SGHTA and FQGTGA. The CDR3 spans 15 residues. Trimming removed 2 bases from V and 5 bases from J, with 15 bases in between. The CDR3 spells CASSLRGRLAETQYF. The DNA of the CDR3 is TGTGCCAGCAGCTTACGGGGGAGATTGGCGGAGACCCAGTACTTC.

J is TRBJ1-2 and V is TRBV11-2; D is possibly TRBD1 (6 bases). CDR3 size: 15 residues. Germline V gene data show CDR1 as SGHAT and CDR2 as FQNNGV. Trimming shortened V by 1 base and J by 6 bases, and 15 bases separated the two germline ends. CDR3 sequence reads: CASSLVGGGANGYTF. CDR3 in DNA: TGTGCCAGCAGCTTAGTCGGTGGGGGGGCAAATGGCTACACCTTC.

V gene TRBV28 combines with J gene TRBJ1-1, with D possibly matching TRBD1 (6 bases). The CDR3 extends over 15 amino acids. Germline CDR1 and CDR2: MDHEN and SYDVKM. With 0 bases removed from V and 1 base from J, the gap between germline ends came to 9 bases. The CDR3 loop reads CASSLWAGANTEAFF. In DNA, the CDR3 is TGTGCCAGCAGTTTATGGGCAGGGGCGAACACTGAAGCTTTCTTT.

V is TRBV5-1 and J is TRBJ1-3; 8 bases fit TRBD1. With 5 bases clipped from V and 3 bases from J, the junction kept 7 bases outside the gene matches. The germline V gene encodes CDR1 SGHRS and CDR2 YFSETQ. This CDR3 has 15 amino acids. CDR3 residues: CASSRTGSFGNTIYF. CDR3 sequence (DNA): TGCGCCAGCAGTCGGACAGGGAGTTTTGGAAACACCATATATTTT.

The CDR3 bases are TGTGCCAGCAGCGTAGGCGGGGGGGGGCAGTGGGACGGCTACACCTTC. It translates to CASSVGGGGQWDGYTF. The rearrangement joins TRBV9 to TRBJ1-2, with D possibly being TRBD1 (6 bases). Germline CDR1 SGDLS, CDR2 YYNGEE. The length of the CDR3 is 16 residues. The V end was cut by 0 bases, the J end by 8 bases, with 20 bases between.

The chain links TRBV28 to TRBJ2-7; perhaps TRBD2 as D (7 bases). The germline gives CDR1 MDHEN, CDR2 SYDVKM. V lost 2 bases, J lost 4 bases, and 12 bases lay in between. CDR3 length: 14 amino acids. The CDR3 sequence is CASSLGGGGYEQYF. The DNA for the CDR3 is TGTGCCAGCAGTTTAGGAGGGGGGGGGTACGAGCAGTACTTC.

The gene calls are TRBV29-1 and TRBJ2-3; the match to TRBD1 covers 7 bases. Germline V gene data show CDR1 as SQVTM and CDR2 as ANQGSEA. The trim removed 4 bases at V and 4 bases at J, leaving 5 bases unmatched. The CDR3 has 13 residues. DNA for the CDR3: TGCAGCGTTGGGCTCCAGGGGGCAGATACGCAGTATTTT. It yields the protein CSVGLQGADTQYF.

A single count supports this clone. This chain joins TRBV5-1 and TRBJ2-7; 10 positions match TRBD2. CDR1 is SGHRS, CDR2 YFSETQ, per germline. This CDR3 spans 17 amino acids. J was trimmed by 0 bases and V by 4 bases; bases with no gene match: 10. The chain's CDR3 is CASSLGTSGVLSYEQYF. In nucleotides, the CDR3 is TGCGCCAGCAGCCTGGGAACTAGCGGGGTGCTCTCCTACGAGCAGTACTTC.

The rearrangement links TRBV18 to TRBJ2-3, with 13 bases that match TRBD2. CDR1 is KGHSH and CDR2 is LQKENI in the germline V gene. V lost 6 bases and J lost 2; bases outside the gene matches: 11. CDR3 length equals 18 residues. The CDR3 coding sequence is TGTGCCAGCTCTTCTGCCCCCGGACTAGCGGGAGTCACAGATACGCAGTATTTT. It translates to CASSSAPGLAGVTDTQYF.

The rearrangement joins TRBV6-4 to TRBJ1-1; TRBD1 is a possible D gene (6 bases). The CDR3 is made up of 14 amino acids. The ends were cut back, 4 bases at V and 8 bases at J, with 17 bases in the middle. Germline loops: CDR1 MRHNA, CDR2 SNTAGT. CDR3 sequence: CASSAAGVVSEAFF. The CDR3 DNA reads TGTGCCAGCAGTGCGGCAGGGGTAGTATCCGAAGCTTTCTTT.

The chain employs TRBV5-1 and TRBJ2-7, with 10 bases lining up with TRBD1. Unmatched junction bases numbered 6, after V lost 3 bases and J lost 6 bases. This CDR3 comprises 14 residues. Germline V gene lookup returns CDR1 SGHRS and CDR2 YFSETQ. The CDR3 nucleotides read TGCGCCAGCAGCTCCCGGGACAGGGGATCCGAGCAGTACTTC. This codes for CASSSRDRGSEQYF. Variable domain in full (rest from reference TRBV5-1 and TRBJ2-7): KAGVTQTPRYLIKTRGQQVTLSCSPISGHRSVSWYQQTPGQGLQFLFEYFSETQRNKGNFPGRFSGRQFSNSRSEMNVSTLELGDSALYLCASSSRDRGSEQYFGPGTRLTVT.

J is TRBJ1-2 and V is TRBV11-1, with 8 positions matching TRBD1. Germline V gene lookup returns CDR1 SGHAT and CDR2 FQDESV (reference sequence). The CDR3 extends over 17 amino acids. V dropped 6 bases and J dropped 5; count of bases not matched to a gene: 17. CDR3 sequence: CASSLTWDRHIKYGYTF. The CDR3, as DNA: TGTGCCAGCAGTTTGACCTGGGACAGGCATATCAAATATGGCTACACCTTC. The entire variable domain, with the rest obtained from reference TRBV11-1 and TRBJ1-2, is as follows: EAEVAQSPRYKITEKSQAVAFWCDPISGHATLYWYRQILGQGPELLVQFQDESVVDDSQLPKDRFSAERLKGVDSTLKIQPAELGDSAMYLCASSLTWDRHIKYGYTFGSGTRLTVV.

The chain has TRBV4-2 and TRBJ2-1; 7 nucleotides align to TRBD2. The CDR3 has 16 amino acids. Germline V gene sequence: CDR1 LGHNA, CDR2 YNFKEQ. Trimming took 0 bases from V and 2 from J; bases not matched to a gene: 4. CDR3 nucleotides: TGTGCCAGCAGCCAAGAGGCTAGCGGACCCTACAATGAGCAGTTCTTC. As protein: CASSQEASGPYNEQFF.

The chain uses TRBV28 and TRBJ2-7; 9 bases line up with TRBD1. The CDR3 runs to 16 residues. The V gene's germline CDR1 is MDHEN and CDR2 SYDVKM. The trim removed 2 bases at V and 0 bases at J, leaving 5 bases unmatched. In DNA, the CDR3 is TGTGCCAGCAGTTTAACAGGGGGCTTAAGCTCCTACGAGCAGTACTTC. Translating gives CASSLTGGLSSYEQYF.

The J gene is TRBJ2-5, the V gene TRBV29-1; possible D gene TRBD2, 6 bases. This CDR3 is 13 amino acids long. The germline V gene encodes CDR1 SQVTM and CDR2 ANQGSEA. Trimming took off 7 bases at V and 4 bases at J, with 16 bases between the two ends. CDR3 sequence (DNA): TGCAGCGGGAACCCGGGAGTAGGAGAGACCCAGTACTTC. Its protein product is CSGNPGVGETQYF.

The rearrangement joins TRBV29-1 to TRBJ2-5; D is possibly TRBD1 (6 bases). CDR3 length: 13 amino acids. CDR1 and CDR2 from the germline V gene are SQVTM and ANQGSEA. The V gene lost 3 bases and the J gene lost 1 base, with 9 bases spanning the gap. The CDR3 region has the DNA TGCAGCGTTGAGATAGGGGGCCAAGAGACCCAGTACTTC. It encodes CSVEIGGQETQYF.

The chain combines TRBV2 with TRBJ1-2, with TRBD1 matching 8 bases. The CDR3 length is 14 residues. The ends lost 5 bases at V and 7 bases at J; junction bases unmatched: 9. Germline V CDR1 and CDR2: SNHLY, FYNNEI. CDR3 DNA: TGTGCCAGCAGTCCAATGGGTGACAGGGGTGGCTACACCTTC. This codes for CASSPMGDRGGYTF.

The chain has TRBV11-3 and TRBJ1-2; 8 bases are a match to TRBD1. Germline V lookup: CDR1 SGHNT, CDR2 YENEEA. Losses at the gene ends were 5 bases for V and 5 bases for J; bases not matched to a gene: 4. The CDR3 contains 13 residues. CDR3 protein: CASSPDRGYGYTF. CDR3 sequence (DNA): TGTGCCAGCAGCCCCGACAGGGGATATGGCTACACCTTC. Filled out from reference TRBV11-3 and TRBJ1-2, the complete variable domain reads EAGVVQSPRYKIIEKKQPVAFWCNPISGHNTLYWYLQNLGQGPELLIRYENEEAVDDSQLPKDRFSAERLKGVDSTLKIQPAELGDSAVYLCASSPDRGYGYTFGSGTRLTVV.